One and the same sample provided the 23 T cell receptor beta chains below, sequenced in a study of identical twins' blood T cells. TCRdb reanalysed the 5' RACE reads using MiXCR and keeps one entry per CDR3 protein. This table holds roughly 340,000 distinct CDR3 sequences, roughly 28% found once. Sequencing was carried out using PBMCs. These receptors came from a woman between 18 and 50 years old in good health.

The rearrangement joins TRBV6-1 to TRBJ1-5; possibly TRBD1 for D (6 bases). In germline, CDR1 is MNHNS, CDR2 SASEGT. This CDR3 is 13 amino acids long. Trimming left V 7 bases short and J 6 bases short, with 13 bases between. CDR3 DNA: TGTGCCAGCAAGGTGGGGGCTCGTCAGCCCCAGCATTTT. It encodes CASKVGARQPQHF.

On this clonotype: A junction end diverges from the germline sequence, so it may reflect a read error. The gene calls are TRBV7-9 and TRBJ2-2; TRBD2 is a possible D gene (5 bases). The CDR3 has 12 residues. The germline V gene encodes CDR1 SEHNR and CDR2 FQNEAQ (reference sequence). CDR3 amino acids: CASSSNAGELLF. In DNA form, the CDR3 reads TGTGCCAGCAGCTCAAATGCCGGGGAGCTGCTTTTT. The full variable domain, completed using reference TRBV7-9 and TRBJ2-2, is DTGVSQNPRHKITKRGQNVTFRCDPISEHNRLYWYRQTLGQGPEFLTYFQNEAQLEKSRLLSDRFSAERPKGSFSTLEIQRTEQGDSAMYLCASSSNAGELLFGEGSRLTVL.

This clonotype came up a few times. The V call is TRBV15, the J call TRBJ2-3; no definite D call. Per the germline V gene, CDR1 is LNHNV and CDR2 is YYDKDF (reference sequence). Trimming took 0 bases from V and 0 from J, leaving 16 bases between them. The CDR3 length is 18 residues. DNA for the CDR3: TGTGCCACCAGCAGAGATATATGGAGTGTTATTAGCACAGATACGCAGTATTTT. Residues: CATSRDIWSVISTDTQYF.

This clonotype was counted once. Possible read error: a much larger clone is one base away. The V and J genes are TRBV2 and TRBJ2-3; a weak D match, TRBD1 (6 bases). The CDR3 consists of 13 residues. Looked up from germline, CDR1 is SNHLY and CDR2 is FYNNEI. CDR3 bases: TGTGCCAGCAGTGACAGGGGCACAGATACGCAGTGTTTT. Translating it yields CASSDRGTDTQCF. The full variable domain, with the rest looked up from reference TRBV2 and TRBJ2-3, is EPEVTQTPSHQVTQMGQEVILRCVPISNHLYFYWYRQILGQKVEFLVSFYNNEISEKSEIFDDQFSVERPDGSNFTLKIRSTKLEDSAMYFCASSDRGTDTQCFGPGTRLTVL.

The CDR3 reads CSARDSGRSPDTQYF. In DNA form, the CDR3 reads TGCAGTGCTAGAGATAGCGGGAGGTCCCCAGATACGCAGTATTTT. The chain joins TRBV20-1 to TRBJ2-3; TRBD2 matches at 10 bases. Losses at the gene ends were 0 bases for V and 4 bases for J; bases not matched to a gene: 4. The CDR3 consists of 15 residues. The germline V gene encodes CDR1 DFQATT and CDR2 SNEGSKA (reference sequence).

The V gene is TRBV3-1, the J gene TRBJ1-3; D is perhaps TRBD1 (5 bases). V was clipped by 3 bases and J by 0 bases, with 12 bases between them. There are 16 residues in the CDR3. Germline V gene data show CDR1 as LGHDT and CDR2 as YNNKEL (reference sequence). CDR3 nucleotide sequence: TGTGCCAGCAGCCACCGGACACGGAACTCTGGAAACACCATATATTTT. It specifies CASSHRTRNSGNTIYF.

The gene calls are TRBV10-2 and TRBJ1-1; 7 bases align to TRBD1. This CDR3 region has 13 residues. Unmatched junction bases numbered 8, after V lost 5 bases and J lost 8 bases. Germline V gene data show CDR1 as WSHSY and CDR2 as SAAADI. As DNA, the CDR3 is TGCGCCAGCAGTTCCGACCCGGGACAGGAAGCTTTCTTT. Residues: CASSSDPGQEAFF.

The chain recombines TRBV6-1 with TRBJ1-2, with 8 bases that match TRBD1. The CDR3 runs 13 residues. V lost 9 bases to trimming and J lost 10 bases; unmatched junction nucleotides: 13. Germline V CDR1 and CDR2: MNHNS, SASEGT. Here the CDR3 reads CASYPGTGDVYTF. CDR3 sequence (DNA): TGTGCCAGTTATCCCGGGACAGGAGATGTCTACACCTTC.

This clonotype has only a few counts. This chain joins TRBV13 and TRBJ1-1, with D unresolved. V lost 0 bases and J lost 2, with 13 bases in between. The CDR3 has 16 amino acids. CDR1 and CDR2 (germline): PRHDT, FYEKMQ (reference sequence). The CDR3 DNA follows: TGTGCCAGCAGCTTAGGGGGTGGGAACGGCAACACTGAAGCTTTCTTT. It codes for CASSLGGGNGNTEAFF.

CDR3 nucleotides: TGCGCCAGCAGCCAAGTAACAGGGTCGCAGCCCCAGCATTTT. Protein: CASSQVTGSQPQHF. V and J are TRBV4-1 and TRBJ1-5; D might be TRBD1 (6 bases). V lost 1 base to trimming and J lost 7 bases, with 11 bases between them. Germline loops: CDR1 MGHRA, CDR2 YSYEKL. The CDR3 is 14 amino acids.

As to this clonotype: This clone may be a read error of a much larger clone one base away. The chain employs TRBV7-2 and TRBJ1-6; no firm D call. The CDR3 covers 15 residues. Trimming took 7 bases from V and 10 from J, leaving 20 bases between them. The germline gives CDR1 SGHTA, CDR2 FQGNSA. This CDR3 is CASNPNVRIRSPLHF. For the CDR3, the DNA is TGTGCCAGCAACCCAAACGTACGGATTCGATCACCCCTCCACTTT.

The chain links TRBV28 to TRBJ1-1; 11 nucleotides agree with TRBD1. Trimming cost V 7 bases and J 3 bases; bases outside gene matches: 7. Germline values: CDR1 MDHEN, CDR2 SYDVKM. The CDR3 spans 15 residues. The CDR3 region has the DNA TGTGCCAGCAACGCCGGGACAGGGGGTTACACTGAAGCTTTCTTT. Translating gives CASNAGTGGYTEAFF.

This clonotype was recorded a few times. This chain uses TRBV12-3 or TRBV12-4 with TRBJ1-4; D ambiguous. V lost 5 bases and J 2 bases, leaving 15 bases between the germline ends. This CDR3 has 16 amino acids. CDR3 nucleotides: TGTGCCAGCAGTCCACATGATCTAGGGACTAATGAAAAACTGTTTTTT. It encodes CASSPHDLGTNEKLFF.

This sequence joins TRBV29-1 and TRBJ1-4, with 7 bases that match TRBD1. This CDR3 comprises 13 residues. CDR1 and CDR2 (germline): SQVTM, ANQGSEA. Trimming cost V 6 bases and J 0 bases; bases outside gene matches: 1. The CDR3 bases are TGCAGCGTAGACAGGGCAACTAATGAAAAACTGTTTTTT. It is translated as CSVDRATNEKLFF.

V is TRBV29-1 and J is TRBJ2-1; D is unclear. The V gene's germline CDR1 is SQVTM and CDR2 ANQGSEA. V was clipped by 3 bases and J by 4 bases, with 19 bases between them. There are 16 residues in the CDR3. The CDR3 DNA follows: TGCAGCGTTGATCCGCTCGCGGAACTACTTTACAATGAGCAGTTCTTC. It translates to CSVDPLAELLYNEQFF.

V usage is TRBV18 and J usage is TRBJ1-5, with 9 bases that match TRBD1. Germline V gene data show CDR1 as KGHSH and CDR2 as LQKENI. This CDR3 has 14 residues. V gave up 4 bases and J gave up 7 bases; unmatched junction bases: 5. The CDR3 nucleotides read TGTGCCAGCTCACAAGACAGGGGGTCGCAGCCCCAGCATTTT. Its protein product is CASSQDRGSQPQHF.

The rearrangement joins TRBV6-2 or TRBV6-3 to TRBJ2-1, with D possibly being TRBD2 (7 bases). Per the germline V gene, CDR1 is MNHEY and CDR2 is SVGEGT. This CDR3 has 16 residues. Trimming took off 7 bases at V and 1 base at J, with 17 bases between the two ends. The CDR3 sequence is CASTAWAGASYNEQFF. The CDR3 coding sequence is TGTGCCAGCACCGCGTGGGCGGGGGCTTCCTACAATGAGCAGTTCTTC.

The chain's CDR3 is CASSLGEGYTYEQYF. The CDR3 DNA follows: TGCGCCAGCAGCTTGGGCGAGGGGTATACCTACGAGCAGTACTTC. The chain employs TRBV5-1 and TRBJ2-7, with D perhaps given as TRBD1 or TRBD2 (5 bases each). In germline, CDR1 is SGHRS, CDR2 YFSETQ. This CDR3 has 15 amino acids. Trimming pared 0 bases from V and 2 bases from J, leaving 12 bases between.

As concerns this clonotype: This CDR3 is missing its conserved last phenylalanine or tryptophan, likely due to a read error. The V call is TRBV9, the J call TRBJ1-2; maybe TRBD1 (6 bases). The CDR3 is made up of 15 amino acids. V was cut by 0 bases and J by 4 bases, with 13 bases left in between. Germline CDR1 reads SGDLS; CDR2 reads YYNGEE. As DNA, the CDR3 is TGTGCCAGCAGCGTAGAATCAGGGGTTACCTATGGCTACACCTCC. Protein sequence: CASSVESGVTYGYTS.

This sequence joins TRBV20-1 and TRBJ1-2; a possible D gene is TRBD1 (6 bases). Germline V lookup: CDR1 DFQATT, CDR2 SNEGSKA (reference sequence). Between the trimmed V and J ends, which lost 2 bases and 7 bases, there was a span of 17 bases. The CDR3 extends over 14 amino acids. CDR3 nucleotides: TGCAGTGCTAGACTTGACAGGAGGCTTCGTGGCTACACCTTC. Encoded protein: CSARLDRRLRGYTF.

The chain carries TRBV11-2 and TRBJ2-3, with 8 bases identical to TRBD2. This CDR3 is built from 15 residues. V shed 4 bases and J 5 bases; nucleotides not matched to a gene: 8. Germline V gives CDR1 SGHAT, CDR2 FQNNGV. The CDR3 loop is CASSSVGLAGDTQYF. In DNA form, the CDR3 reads TGTGCCAGCAGCTCCGTTGGGCTAGCGGGAGATACGCAGTATTTT.

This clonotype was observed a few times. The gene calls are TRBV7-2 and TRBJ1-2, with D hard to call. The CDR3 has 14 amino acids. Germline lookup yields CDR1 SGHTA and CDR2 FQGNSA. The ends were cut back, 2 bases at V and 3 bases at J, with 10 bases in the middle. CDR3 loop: CASSLSRTHYGYTF. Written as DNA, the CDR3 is TGTGCCAGCAGCTTATCCCGGACCCACTATGGCTACACCTTC.

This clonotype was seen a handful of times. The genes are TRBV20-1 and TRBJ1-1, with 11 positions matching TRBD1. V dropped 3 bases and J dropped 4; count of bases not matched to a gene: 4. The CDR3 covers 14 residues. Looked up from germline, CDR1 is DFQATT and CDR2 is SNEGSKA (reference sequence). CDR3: CSARKGTGGTEAFF. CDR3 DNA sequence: TGCAGTGCTAGGAAGGGGACAGGGGGCACTGAAGCTTTCTTT.